These T cell receptor beta chains were read from a single sample in a study of cytomegalovirus exposure and HLA in healthy donors. Assay used: immunoSEQ multiplex PCR; TCRdb lists only in-frame clones, some missing. In the table there are some 330,000 clones, 86% of which are singletons. The source material was PBMCs. The receptors come from a woman aged 18-30 years in good health and CMV-seronegative. CDR3s include the opening cysteine and the closing phenylalanine or tryptophan. The D gene is left open where the match is weak. Expanded clones are given a class, and other clones once, few, many or no size at all.

- | few | 11 | TRBJ1-2 | TRBV20-1 | TGCAGTGCTCACGAAAACAGGGTCTACACCTTC | CSAHENRVYTF
TRBD2 | once | 16 | TRBJ2-2 | TRBV6-1 | TGTGCCAGCAGTGAATACACTAGCGGAAACACCGGGGAGCTGTTTTTT | CASSEYTSGNTGELFF
TRBD2 | - | 14 | TRBJ2-5 | TRBV5-1 | TGCGCCAGCACGCCCGGGACTAGCCAAGAGACCCAGTACTTC | CASTPGTSQETQYF
- | - | 14 | TRBJ1-1 | TRBV6-5 | TGTGCCAGCAGTTACTCGAAAAGGGGCACTGAAGCTTTCTTT | CASSYSKRGTEAFF
TRBD2 | - | 16 | TRBJ2-1 | TRBV29-1 | TGCAGCGTTGAGGACCATAGACTAGCGGCGTACAATGAGCAGTTCTTC | CSVEDHRLAAYNEQFF
- | - | 15 | TRBJ2-3 | TRBV27 | TGTGCCAGCAGCCCCTACACACAGGGCACAGATACGCAGTATTTT | CASSPYTQGTDTQYF
- | - | 14 | TRBJ2-2 | TRBV5-1 | TGCGCCAGCAGCTTGTCAGTGAACACCGGGGAGCTGTTTTTT | CASSLSVNTGELFF
TRBD1 | - | 15 | TRBJ2-3 | TRBV5-1 | TGCGCCAGCAGCATACAGGGGCTGGGCACAGATACGCAGTATTTT | CASSIQGLGTDTQYF
- | - | 17 | TRBJ2-7 | TRBV11-2 | TGTGCCAGCAGCCCGATTTTTTGGTCCGAGAGCGGGCGCGAGCAGTACTTC | CASSPIFWSESGREQYF
TRBD1 | - | 14 | TRBJ1-4 | TRBV6-5 | TGTGCCAGCACCCCAGGACAGGGGAATGAAAAACTGTTTTTT | CASTPGQGNEKLFF
- | - | 12 | TRBJ2-7 | TRBV18 | TGTGCCAGCTCACCAGACCAGGGCGAGCAGTACTTC | CASSPDQGEQYF
- | - | 13 | TRBJ1-5 | TRBV5-1 | TGCGCCAGCAGCCCCGGGATGAATCAGCCCCAGCATTTT | CASSPGMNQPQHF
- | - | 13 | TRBJ1-5 | TRBV7-2 | TGTGCCAGCAGCCCACCGGGGAATCAGCCCCAGCATTTT | CASSPPGNQPQHF
- | - | 16 | TRBJ2-7 | TRBV7-8 | TGTGCCAGCAGCCAAATGGGGGGAGTTGTGGCCTACGAGCAGTACTTC | CASSQMGGVVAYEQYF
- | - | 15 | TRBJ1-2 | TRBV4-1 | TGCGCCAGCAGCCAAGGGACATTTACGGACTATGGCTACACCTTC | CASSQGTFTDYGYTF
- | - | 12 | TRBJ1-2 | TRBV5-1 | TGCGCCAGCAGCGTACAGGGAGAGGGCTACACCTTC | CASSVQGEGYTF
- | - | 15 | TRBJ2-2 | TRBV9 | TGTGCCAGCAGCGTCCGCAGGGTTAACACCGGGGAGCTGTTTTTT | CASSVRRVNTGELFF
TRBD1 | - | 18 | TRBJ2-6 | TRBV4-1 | TGCGCCAGCAGCCAACCCTGGACAGGGAACAATGGGGCCAACGTCCTGACTTTC | CASSQPWTGNNGANVLTF
- | once | 12 | TRBJ1-1 | TRBV2 | TGTGCCAGCAGCGCCGACAAAACCGAAGCTTTCTTT | CASSADKTEAFF
TRBD1 | - | 14 | TRBJ2-7 | TRBV5-4 | TGTGCCAGCAGCTTTAGGGACAGGGTCTACGAGCAGTACTTC | CASSFRDRVYEQYF
- | - | 13 | TRBJ2-5 | TRBV18 | TGTGCCAGCTCACCACGACTAGAGGAGACCCAGTACTTC | CASSPRLEETQYF
TRBD1 | - | 16 | TRBJ1-5 | TRBV28 | TGTGCCAGCAGTCCTCGCCCACAGGGGGCTGATCAGCCCCAGCATTTT | CASSPRPQGADQPQHF
- | - | 17 | TRBJ2-3 | TRBV27 | TGTGCCAGCAGTTTACGACCCGTAGCGGAGACCACAGATACGCAGTATTTT | CASSLRPVAETTDTQYF
TRBD1 | - | 16 | TRBJ1-2 | TRBV4-1 | TGCGCCAGCAGCCCAGAACGGGGACAGACTTACTATGGCTACACCTTC | CASSPERGQTYYGYTF
TRBD1 | - | 17 | TRBJ2-6 | TRBV9 | TGTGCCAGCAGCGTAGCAGCTCGGGCGACAGGGGAAGACGTCCTGACTTTC | CASSVAARATGEDVLTF
- | - | 17 | TRBJ2-3 | TRBV11-2 | TGTGCCAGCAGCCCACACCGGGACGTGGGGGCCACAGATACGCAGTATTTT | CASSPHRDVGATDTQYF
- | once | 13 | TRBJ2-2 | TRBV5-1 | TGCGCCAGCAGCCCCCAGGGCCCCGGGGAGCTGTTTTTT | CASSPQGPGELFF
- | - | 14 | TRBJ2-7 | TRBV18 | TGTGCCAGCTCCCGTTCGGCAGGCCGCTACGAGCAGTACTTC | CASSRSAGRYEQYF
- | - | 14 | TRBJ1-3 | TRBV2 | TGTGCCAGCAGTGAGACACAACCCGGAAACACCATATATTTT | CASSETQPGNTIYF